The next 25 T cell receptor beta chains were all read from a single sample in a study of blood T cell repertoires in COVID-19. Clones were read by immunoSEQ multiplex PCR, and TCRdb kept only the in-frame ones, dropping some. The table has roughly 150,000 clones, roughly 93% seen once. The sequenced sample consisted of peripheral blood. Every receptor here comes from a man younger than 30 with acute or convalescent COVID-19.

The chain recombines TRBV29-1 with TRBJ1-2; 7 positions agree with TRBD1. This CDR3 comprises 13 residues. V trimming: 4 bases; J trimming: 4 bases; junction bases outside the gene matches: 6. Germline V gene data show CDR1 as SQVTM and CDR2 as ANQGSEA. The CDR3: CSVGRQGGYGYTF. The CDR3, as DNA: TGCAGCGTTGGTAGACAGGGAGGCTATGGCTACACCTTC.

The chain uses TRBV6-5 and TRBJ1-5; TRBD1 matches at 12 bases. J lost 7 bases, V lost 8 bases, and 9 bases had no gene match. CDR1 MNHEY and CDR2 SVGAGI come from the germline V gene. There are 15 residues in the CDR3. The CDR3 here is CASFSRDRGRQPQHF. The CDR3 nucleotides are TGTGCCAGCTTTTCCCGGGACAGGGGGCGACAGCCCCAGCATTTT.

CDR3 sequence: CASSTRTARGEKLFF. The CDR3 DNA sequence: TGTGCCAGTAGTACGCGGACAGCTAGGGGAGAAAAACTGTTTTTT. The chain links TRBV19 to TRBJ1-4, with a tentative D call TRBD1 (6 bases). Germline CDR1 is LNHDA and CDR2 is SQIVND (reference sequence). CDR3 length: 15 residues. Trimming cost V 4 bases and J 8 bases, with 17 bases left between them.

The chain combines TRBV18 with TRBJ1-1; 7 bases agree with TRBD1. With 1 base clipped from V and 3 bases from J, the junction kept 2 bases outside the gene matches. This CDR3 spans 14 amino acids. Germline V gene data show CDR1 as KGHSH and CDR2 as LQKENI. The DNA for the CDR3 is TGTGCCAGCTCACCACGCCAGGGGGACACTGAAGCTTTCTTT. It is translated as CASSPRQGDTEAFF.

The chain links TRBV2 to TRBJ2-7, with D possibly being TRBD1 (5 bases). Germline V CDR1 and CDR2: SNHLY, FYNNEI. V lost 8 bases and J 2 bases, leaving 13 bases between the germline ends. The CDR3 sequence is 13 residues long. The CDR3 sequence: CASFQDTTYEQYF. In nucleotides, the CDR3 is TGTGCCAGCTTCCAGGACACGACCTACGAGCAGTACTTC.

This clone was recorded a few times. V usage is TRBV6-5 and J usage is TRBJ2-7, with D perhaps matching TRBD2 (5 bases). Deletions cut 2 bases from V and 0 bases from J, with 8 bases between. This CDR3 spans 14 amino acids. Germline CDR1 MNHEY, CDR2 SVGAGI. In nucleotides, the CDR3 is TGTGCCAGCAGTTACGAGGGCGCCTCCTACGAGCAGTACTTC. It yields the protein CASSYEGASYEQYF.

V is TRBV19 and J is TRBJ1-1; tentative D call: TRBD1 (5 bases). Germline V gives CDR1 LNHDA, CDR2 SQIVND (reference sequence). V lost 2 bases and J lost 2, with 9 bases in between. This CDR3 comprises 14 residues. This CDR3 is CASSIYGANTEAFF. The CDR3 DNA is TGTGCCAGTAGTATATATGGGGCTAACACTGAAGCTTTCTTT. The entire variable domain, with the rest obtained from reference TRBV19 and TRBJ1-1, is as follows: DGGITQSPKYLFRKEGQNVTLSCEQNLNHDAMYWYRQDPGQGLRLIYYSQIVNDFQKGDIAEGYSVSREKKESFPLTVTSAQKNPTAFYLCASSIYGANTEAFFGQGTRLTVV.

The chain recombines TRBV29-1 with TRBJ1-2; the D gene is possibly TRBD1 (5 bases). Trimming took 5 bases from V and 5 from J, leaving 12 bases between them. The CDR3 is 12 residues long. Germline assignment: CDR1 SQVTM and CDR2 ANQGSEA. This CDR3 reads CSVRGARYGYTF. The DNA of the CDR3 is TGCAGCGTTCGCGGGGCTCGATATGGCTACACCTTC.

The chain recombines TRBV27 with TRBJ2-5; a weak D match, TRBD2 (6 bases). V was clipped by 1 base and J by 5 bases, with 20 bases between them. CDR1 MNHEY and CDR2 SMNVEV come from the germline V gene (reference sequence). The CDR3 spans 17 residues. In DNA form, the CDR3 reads TGTGCCAGCAGTTTATGGGGTGGGGCGGGAATGAGCGAGACCCAGTACTTC. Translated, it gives CASSLWGGAGMSETQYF.

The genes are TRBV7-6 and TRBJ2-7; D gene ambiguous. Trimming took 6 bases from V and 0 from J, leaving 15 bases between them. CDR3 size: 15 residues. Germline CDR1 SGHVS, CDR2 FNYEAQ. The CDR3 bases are TGTGCCAGCAGACGAGAGGCTTCAAGCTCCTACGAGCAGTACTTC. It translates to CASRREASSSYEQYF.

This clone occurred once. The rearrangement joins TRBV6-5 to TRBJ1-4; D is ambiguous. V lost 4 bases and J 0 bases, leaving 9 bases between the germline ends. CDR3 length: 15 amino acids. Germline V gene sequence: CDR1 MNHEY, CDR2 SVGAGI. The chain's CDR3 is CASSSGSSTNEKLFF. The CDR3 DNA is TGTGCCAGCAGTTCTGGCTCCTCAACTAATGAAAAACTGTTTTTT.

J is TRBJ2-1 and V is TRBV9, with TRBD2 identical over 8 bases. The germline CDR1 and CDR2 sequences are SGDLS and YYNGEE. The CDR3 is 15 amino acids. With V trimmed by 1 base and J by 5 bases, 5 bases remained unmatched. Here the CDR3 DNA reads TGTGCCAGCAGCGTAAGCGGGAGATGGGACAATGAGCAGTTCTTC. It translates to CASSVSGRWDNEQFF.

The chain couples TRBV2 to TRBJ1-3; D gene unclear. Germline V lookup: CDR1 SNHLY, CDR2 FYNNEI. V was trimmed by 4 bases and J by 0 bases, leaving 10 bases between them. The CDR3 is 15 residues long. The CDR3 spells CASSGSSYSGNTIYF. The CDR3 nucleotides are TGTGCCAGCAGTGGGTCTTCCTACTCTGGAAACACCATATATTTT.

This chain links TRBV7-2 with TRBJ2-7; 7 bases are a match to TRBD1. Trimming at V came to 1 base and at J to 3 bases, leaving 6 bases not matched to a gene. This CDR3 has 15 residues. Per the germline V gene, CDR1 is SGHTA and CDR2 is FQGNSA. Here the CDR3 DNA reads TGTGCCAGCAGCTTAGTAACAGGGGAAGGCTACGAGCAGTACTTC. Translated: CASSLVTGEGYEQYF.

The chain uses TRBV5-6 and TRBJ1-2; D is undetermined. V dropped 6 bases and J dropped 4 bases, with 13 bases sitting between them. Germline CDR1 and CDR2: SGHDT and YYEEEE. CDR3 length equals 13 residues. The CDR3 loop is CASTSPGLYGYTF. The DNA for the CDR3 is TGTGCCAGCACCTCCCCAGGCCTCTATGGCTACACCTTC.

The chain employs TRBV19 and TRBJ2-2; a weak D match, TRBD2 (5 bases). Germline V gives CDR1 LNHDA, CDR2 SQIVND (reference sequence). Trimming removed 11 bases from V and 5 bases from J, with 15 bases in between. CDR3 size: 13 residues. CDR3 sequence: CALARPGTGELFF. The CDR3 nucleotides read TGTGCCCTGGCCAGGCCGGGAACCGGGGAGCTGTTTTTT.

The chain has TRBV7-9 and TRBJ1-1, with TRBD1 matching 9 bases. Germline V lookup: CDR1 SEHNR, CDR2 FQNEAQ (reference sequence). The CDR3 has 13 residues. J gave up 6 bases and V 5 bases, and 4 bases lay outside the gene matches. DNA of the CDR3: TGTGCCAGCAGCCGTACAGGGGGCCCTGAAGCTTTCTTT. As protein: CASSRTGGPEAFF.

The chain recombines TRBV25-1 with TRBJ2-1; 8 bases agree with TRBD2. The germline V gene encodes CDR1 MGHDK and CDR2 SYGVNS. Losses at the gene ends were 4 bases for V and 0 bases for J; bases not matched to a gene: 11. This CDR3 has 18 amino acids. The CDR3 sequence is CASSGRGGGGSSYNEQFF. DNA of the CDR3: TGTGCCAGCAGTGGCCGGGGGGGAGGCGGGAGCTCCTACAATGAGCAGTTCTTC.

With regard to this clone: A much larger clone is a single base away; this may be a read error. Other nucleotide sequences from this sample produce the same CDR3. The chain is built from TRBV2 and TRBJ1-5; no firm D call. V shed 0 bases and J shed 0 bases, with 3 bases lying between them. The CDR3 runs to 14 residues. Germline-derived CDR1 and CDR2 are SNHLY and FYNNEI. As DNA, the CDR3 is TGTGCCAGCAGTGAAGCCCTTAGCAATCAGCCCCAGCATTTT. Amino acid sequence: CASSEALSNQPQHF.

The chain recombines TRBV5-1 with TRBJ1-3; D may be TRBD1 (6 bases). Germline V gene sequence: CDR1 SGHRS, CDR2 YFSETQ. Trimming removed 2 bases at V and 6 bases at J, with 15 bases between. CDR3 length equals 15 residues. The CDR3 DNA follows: TGCGCCAGCAGCTTCCTTCCCGGGACACCAAACACCATATATTTT. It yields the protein CASSFLPGTPNTIYF.

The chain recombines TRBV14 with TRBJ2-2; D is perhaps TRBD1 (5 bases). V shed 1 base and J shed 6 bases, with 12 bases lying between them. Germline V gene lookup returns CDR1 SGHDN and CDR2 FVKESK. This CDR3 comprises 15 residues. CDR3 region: CASSQVLLGAGELFF. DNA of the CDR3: TGTGCCAGCAGCCAAGTATTGTTAGGGGCCGGGGAGCTGTTTTTT.

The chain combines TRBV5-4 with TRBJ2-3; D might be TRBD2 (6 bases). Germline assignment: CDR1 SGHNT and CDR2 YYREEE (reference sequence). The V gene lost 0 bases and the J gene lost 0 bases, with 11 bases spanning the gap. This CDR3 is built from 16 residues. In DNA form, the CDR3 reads TGTGCCAGCAGCTTGGACTCGGGGGTTAGCACAGATACGCAGTATTTT. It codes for CASSLDSGVSTDTQYF. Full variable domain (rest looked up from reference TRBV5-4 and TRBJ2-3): ETGVTQSPTHLIKTRGQQVTLRCSSQSGHNTVSWYQQALGQGPQFIFQYYREEENGRGNFPPRFSGLQFPNYSSELNVNALELDDSALYLCASSLDSGVSTDTQYFGPGTRLTVL.

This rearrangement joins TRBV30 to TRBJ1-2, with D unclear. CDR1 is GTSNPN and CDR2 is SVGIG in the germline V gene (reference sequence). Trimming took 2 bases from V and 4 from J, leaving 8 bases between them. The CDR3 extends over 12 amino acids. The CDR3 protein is CAWSPGSYGYTF. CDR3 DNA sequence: TGTGCCTGGAGTCCGGGAAGCTATGGCTACACCTTC. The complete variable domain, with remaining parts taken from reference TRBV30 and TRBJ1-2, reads SQTIHQWPATLVQPVGSPLSLECTVEGTSNPNLYWYRQAAGRGLQLLFYSVGIGQISSEVPQNLSASRPQDRQFILSSKKLLLSDSGFYLCAWSPGSYGYTFGSGTRLTVV.

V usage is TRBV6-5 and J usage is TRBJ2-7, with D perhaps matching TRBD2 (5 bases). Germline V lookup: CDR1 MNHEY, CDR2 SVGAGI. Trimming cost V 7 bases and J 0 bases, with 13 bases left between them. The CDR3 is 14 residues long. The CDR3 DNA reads TGTGCCAGCATCTCCATAGGGAGCTCCTACGAGCAGTACTTC. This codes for CASISIGSSYEQYF.

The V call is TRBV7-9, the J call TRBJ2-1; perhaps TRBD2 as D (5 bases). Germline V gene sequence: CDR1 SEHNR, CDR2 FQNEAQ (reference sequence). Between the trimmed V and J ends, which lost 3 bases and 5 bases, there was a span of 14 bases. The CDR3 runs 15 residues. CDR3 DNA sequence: TGTGCCAGCAGCTTCAGCGTCTTGGGAGACAATGAGCAGTTCTTC. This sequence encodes CASSFSVLGDNEQFF.